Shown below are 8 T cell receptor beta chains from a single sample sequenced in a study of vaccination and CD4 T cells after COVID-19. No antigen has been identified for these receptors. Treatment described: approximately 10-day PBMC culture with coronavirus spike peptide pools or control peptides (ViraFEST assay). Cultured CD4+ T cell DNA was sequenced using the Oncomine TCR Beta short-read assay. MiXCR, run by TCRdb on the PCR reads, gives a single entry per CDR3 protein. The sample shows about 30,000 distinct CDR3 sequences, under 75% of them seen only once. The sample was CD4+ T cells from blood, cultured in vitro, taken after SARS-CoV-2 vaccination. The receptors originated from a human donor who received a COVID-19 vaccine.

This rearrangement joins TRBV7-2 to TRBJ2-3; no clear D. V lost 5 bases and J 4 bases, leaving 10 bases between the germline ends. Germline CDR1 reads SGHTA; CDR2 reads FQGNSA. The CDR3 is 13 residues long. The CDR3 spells CASSPREPDTQYF. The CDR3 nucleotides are TGTGCCAGCAGCCCCCGAGAGCCAGATACGCAGTATTTT.

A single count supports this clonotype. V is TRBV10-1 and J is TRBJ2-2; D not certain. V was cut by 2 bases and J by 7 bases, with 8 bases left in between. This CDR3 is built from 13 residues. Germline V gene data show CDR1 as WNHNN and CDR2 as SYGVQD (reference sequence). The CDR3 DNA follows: TGCGCCAGCAGTGAGAATTCTTTCGGGGAGCTGTTTTTT. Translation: CASSENSFGELFF.

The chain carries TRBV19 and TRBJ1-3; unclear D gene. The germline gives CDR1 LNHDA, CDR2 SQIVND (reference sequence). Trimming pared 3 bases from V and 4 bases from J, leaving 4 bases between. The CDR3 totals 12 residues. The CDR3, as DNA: TGTGCCAGTAGTATCGGGGGAAACACCATATATTTT. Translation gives CASSIGGNTIYF.

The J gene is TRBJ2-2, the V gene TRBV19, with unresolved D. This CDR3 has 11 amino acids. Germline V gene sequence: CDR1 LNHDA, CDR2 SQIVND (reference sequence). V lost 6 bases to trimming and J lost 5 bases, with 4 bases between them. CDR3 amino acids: CASRGTGELFF. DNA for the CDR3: TGTGCCAGTAGGGGTACCGGGGAGCTGTTTTTT.

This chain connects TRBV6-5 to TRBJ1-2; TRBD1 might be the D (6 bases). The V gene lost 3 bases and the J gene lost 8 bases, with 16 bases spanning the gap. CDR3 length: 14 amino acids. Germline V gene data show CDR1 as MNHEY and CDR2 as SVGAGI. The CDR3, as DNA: TGTGCCAGCAGTTATCGGGGGCGGATGGAAGGCTACACCTTC. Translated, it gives CASSYRGRMEGYTF.

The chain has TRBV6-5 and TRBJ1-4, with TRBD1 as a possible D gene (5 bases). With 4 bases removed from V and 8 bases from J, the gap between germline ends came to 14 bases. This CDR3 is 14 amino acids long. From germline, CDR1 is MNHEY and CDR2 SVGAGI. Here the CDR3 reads CASSSRGGLEKLFF. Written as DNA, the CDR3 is TGTGCCAGCAGTTCCCGGGGGGGACTGGAAAAACTGTTTTTT.

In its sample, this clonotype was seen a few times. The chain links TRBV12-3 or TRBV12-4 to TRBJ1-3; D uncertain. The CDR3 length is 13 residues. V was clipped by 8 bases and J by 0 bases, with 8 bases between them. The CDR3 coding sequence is TGTGCCAGCGAGTTGGGCTCTGGAAACACCATATATTTT. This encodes CASELGSGNTIYF.

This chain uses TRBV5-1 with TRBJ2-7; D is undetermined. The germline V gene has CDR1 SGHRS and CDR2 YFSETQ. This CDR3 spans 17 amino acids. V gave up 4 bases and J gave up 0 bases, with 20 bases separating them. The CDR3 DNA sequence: TGCGCCAGCAGCCTCCCGTCCGCCGGAGCGTTCTCCTACGAGCAGTACTTC. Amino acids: CASSLPSAGAFSYEQYF.